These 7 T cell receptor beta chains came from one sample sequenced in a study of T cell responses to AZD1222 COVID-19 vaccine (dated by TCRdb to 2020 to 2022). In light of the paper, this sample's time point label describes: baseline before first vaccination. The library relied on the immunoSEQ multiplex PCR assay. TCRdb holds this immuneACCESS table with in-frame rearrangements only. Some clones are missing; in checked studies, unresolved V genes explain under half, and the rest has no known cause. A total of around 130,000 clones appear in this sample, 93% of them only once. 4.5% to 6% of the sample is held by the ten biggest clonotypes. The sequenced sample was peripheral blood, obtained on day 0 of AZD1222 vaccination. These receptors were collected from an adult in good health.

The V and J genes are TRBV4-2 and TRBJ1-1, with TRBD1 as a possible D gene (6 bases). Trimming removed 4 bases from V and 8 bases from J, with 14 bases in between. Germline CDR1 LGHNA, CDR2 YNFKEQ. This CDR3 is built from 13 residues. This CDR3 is CASSRGTPPEAFF. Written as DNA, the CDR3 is TGTGCCAGCAGCCGCGGGACACCGCCGGAAGCTTTCTTT.

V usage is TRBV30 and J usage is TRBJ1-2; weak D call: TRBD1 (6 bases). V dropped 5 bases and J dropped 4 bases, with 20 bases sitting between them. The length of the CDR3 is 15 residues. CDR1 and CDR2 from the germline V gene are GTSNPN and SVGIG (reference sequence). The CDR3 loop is CAWGTGTPTIYGYTF. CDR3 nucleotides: TGTGCCTGGGGTACCGGGACACCGACCATCTATGGCTACACCTTC.

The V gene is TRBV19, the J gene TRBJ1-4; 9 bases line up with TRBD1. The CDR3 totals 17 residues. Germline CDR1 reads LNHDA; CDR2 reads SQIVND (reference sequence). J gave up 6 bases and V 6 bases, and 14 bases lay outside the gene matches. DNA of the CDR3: TGTGCCAGTAGGACGAATACCGGGTGGACAGGGGATGAAAAACTGTTTTTT. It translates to CASRTNTGWTGDEKLFF.

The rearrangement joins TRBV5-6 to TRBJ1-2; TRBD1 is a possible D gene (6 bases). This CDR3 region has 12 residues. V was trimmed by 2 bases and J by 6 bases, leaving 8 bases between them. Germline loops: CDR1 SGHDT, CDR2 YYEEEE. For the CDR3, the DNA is TGTGCCAGCAGCTTACAGGGTAATGGCTACACCTTC. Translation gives CASSLQGNGYTF.

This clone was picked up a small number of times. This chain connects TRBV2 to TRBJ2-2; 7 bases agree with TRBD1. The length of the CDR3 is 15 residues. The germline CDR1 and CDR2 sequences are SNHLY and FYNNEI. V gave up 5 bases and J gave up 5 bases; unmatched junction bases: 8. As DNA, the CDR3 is TGTGCCAGCAGTTTGACAGGGTCTGGGACCGGGGAGCTGTTTTTT. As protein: CASSLTGSGTGELFF.

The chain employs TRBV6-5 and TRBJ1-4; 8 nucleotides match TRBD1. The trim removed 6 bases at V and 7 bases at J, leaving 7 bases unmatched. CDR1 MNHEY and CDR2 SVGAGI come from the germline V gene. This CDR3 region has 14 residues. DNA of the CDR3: TGTGCCAGCAGGGGATCAGGGGGCCCTGAAAAACTGTTTTTT. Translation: CASRGSGGPEKLFF.

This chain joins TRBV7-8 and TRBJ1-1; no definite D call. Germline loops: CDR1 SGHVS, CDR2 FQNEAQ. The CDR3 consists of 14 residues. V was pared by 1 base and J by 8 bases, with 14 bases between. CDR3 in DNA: TGTGCCAGCAGCTTAGACGCTCGGGTAGGGGAAGCTTTCTTT. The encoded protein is CASSLDARVGEAFF.